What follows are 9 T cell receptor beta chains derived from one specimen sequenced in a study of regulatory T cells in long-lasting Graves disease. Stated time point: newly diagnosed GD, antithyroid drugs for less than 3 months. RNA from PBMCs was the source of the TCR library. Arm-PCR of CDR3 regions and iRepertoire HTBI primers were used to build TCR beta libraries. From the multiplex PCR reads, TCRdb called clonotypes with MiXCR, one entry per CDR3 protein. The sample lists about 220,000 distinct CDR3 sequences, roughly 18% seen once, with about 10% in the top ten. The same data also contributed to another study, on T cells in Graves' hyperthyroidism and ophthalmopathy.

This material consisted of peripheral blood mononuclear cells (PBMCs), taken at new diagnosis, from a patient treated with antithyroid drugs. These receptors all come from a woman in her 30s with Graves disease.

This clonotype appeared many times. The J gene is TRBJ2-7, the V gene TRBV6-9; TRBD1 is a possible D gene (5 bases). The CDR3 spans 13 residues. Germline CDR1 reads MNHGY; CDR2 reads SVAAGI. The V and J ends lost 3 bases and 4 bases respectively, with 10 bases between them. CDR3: CASSYMTEYEQYF. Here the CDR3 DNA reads TGTGCCAGCAGTTACATGACAGAGTACGAGCAGTACTTC.

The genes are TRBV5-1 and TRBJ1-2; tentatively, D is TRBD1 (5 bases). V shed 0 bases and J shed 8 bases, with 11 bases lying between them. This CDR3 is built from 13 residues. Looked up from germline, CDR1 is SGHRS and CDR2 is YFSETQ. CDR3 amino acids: CASSLAQEDGYTF. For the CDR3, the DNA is TGCGCCAGCAGCTTGGCACAGGAGGACGGCTACACCTTC. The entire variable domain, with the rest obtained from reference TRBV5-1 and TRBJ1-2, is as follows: KAGVTQTPRYLIKTRGQQVTLSCSPISGHRSVSWYQQTPGQGLQFLFEYFSETQRNKGNFPGRFSGRQFSNSRSEMNVSTLELGDSALYLCASSLAQEDGYTFGSGTRLTVV.

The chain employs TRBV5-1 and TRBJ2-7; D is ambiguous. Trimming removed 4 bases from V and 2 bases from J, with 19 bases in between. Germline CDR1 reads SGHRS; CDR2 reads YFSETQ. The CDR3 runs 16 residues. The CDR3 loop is CASSPRIGLEAYEQYF. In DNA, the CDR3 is TGCGCCAGCAGCCCCAGGATAGGGCTAGAGGCCTACGAGCAGTACTTC.

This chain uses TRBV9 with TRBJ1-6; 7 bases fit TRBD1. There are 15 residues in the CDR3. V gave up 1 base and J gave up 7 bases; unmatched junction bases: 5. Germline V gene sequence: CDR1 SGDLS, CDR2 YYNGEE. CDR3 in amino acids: CASSVSGDSNSPLHF. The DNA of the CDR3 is TGTGCCAGCAGCGTAAGTGGGGACAGCAATTCACCCCTCCACTTT.

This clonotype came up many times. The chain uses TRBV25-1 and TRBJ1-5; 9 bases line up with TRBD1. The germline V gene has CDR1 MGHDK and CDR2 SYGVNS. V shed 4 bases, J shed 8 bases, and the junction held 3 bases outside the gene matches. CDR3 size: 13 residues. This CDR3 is CASSGGQGKPQHF. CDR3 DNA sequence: TGTGCCAGCAGTGGGGGACAGGGTAAGCCCCAGCATTTT.

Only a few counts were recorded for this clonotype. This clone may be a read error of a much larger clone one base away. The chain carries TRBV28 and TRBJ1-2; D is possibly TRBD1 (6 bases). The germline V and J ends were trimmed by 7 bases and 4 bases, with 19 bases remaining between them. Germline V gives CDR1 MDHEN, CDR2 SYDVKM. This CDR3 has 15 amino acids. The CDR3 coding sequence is TGTGCCAGCACCTCTACGGGGTGGGGGCCCTATGGCTACACCTTC. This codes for CASTSTGWGPYGYTF.

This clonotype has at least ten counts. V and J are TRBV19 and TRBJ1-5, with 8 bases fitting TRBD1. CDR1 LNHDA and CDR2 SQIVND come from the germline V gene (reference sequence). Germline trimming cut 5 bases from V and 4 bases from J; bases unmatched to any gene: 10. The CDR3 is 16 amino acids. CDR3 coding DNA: TGTGCCAGTAGTGCTATAGACAGGGGCCCGAATCAGCCCCAGCATTTT. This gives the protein CASSAIDRGPNQPQHF.

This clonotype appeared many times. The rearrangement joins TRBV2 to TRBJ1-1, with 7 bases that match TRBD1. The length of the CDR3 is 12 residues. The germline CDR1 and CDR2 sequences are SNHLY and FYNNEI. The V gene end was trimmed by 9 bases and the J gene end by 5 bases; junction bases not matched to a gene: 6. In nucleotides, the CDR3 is TGTGCCAGGACAGGGAAGGGAACTGAAGCTTTCTTT. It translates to CARTGKGTEAFF.

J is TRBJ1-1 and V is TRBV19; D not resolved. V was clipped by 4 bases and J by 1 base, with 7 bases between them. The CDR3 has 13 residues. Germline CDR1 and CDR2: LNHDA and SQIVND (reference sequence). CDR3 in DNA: TGTGCCAGTAGTAGGGGTTGGAACACTGAAGCTTTCTTT. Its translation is CASSRGWNTEAFF.